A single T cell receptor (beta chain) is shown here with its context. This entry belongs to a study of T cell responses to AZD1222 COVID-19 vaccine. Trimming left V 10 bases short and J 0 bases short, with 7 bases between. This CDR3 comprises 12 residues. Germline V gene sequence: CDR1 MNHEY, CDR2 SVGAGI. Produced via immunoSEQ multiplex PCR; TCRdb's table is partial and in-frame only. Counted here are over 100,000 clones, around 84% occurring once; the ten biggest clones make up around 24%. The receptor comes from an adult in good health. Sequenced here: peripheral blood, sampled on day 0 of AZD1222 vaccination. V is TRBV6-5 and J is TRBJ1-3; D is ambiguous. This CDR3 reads CATVTSGNTIYF. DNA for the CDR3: TGTGCCACCGTAACCTCTGGAAACACCATATATTTT.